This is a list of T cell receptor beta chains from one sample in a study of T cell responses to AZD1222 COVID-19 vaccine. Clones were sequenced by immunoSEQ multiplex PCR, and TCRdb holds only the in-frame ones, with some missing. Among over 120,000 clones listed, more than 85% were seen once. This specimen was peripheral blood, taken on day 0 of AZD1222 vaccination. The receptors were gathered from an adult in good health. Both conserved end residues are part of each CDR3. Fields, in order: clone size, J gene, V gene, D gene, CDR3 protein, CDR3 DNA. The D gene is left open where the match is weak. The size of a clone is reported for some rows only, either as once, few or many, or as a class for expanded clones.

>.|TRBJ2-7|TRBV21-1|.
CARHYEQYF
TGTGCCCGACACTACGAGCAGTACTTC
>.|TRBJ1-2|TRBV2|TRBD1
CASSPSTGNYGYTF
TGTGCCAGCAGTCCGTCGACAGGGAACTATGGCTACACCTTC
>.|TRBJ2-6|TRBV6-5|.
CATLSGANVLTF
TGTGCCACCCTATCTGGGGCCAACGTCCTGACTTTC
>once|TRBJ1-2|TRBV28|.
CASSFMSYTF
TGTGCCAGCAGTTTTATGTCCTACACCTTC
>once|TRBJ2-7|TRBV30|.
CAWSFGGNYEQYF
TGTGCCTGGAGTTTTGGGGGGAATTACGAGCAGTACTTC
>.|TRBJ2-1|TRBV11-2|TRBD2
CASSPRGLAYNEQFF
TGTGCCAGCAGCCCAAGGGGACTAGCGTACAATGAGCAGTTCTTC
>.|TRBJ1-6|TRBV4-2|.
CASSQQGLSSYNSPLHF
TGTGCCAGCAGCCAACAGGGGTTGAGCTCCTATAATTCACCCCTCCACTTT
>.|TRBJ1-1|TRBV6-2/TRBV6-3|TRBD1
CASSPQGRTEAFF
TGTGCCAGCAGCCCACAGGGGCGCACTGAAGCTTTCTTT
>.|TRBJ2-7|TRBV5-6|TRBD2
CASSWGLASDEQYF
TGTGCCAGCAGCTGGGGACTAGCAAGCGACGAGCAGTACTTC
>few|TRBJ1-4|TRBV19|.
CASSIVGDTSEKLFF
TGTGCCAGTAGTATCGTAGGGGACACTAGTGAAAAACTGTTTTTT
>.|TRBJ1-5|TRBV19|.
CASSMGGNQPQHF
TGTGCCAGTAGTATGGGAGGTAATCAGCCCCAGCATTTT
>once|TRBJ2-1|TRBV7-8|.
CASSLAAPGQNYNEQFF
TGTGCCAGCAGCTTAGCTGCCCCGGGACAAAATTACAATGAGCAGTTCTTC
>.|TRBJ2-1|TRBV5-1|TRBD2
CASSLIPGLAGVSYNEQFF
TGCGCCAGCAGCTTGATTCCGGGACTAGCGGGAGTATCCTACAATGAGCAGTTCTTC
>.|TRBJ1-2|TRBV6-5|.
CASLSRRGPNYGYTF
TGTGCCAGTCTTTCCCGAAGGGGACCTAACTATGGCTACACCTTC
>.|TRBJ2-2|TRBV14|TRBD1
CASSQDLGQTNTGELFF
TGTGCCAGCAGCCAAGATCTGGGACAGACGAACACCGGGGAGCTGTTTTTT
>.|TRBJ2-1|TRBV19|TRBD1
CASSIRDSPNEQFF
TGTGCCAGTAGTATCCGGGACAGCCCCAATGAGCAGTTCTTC
>.|TRBJ2-1|TRBV5-1|.
CASSLAVGSYNEQFF
TGCGCCAGCAGCTTGGCAGTCGGCTCCTACAATGAGCAGTTCTTC
>.|TRBJ1-1|TRBV7-3|TRBD1
CASSSRGRDTEAFF
TGTGCCAGCAGCTCCAGGGGGAGAGACACTGAAGCTTTCTTT